This T cell receptor (beta chain) was captured by sequencing in a study of blood T cells in healthy people across ages. Broader study findings: Diversity estimates drawn from one million T cells were deemed underestimates. The percentage of naive T cells correlated strongly with TCR beta diversity.

The length of the CDR3 is 12 residues. Per germline, CDR1 LGHDT and CDR2 YNNKEL (reference sequence). Germline trimming cut 2 bases from V and 12 bases from J; bases unmatched to any gene: 3. It was with a sample-barcoded 5' primer and a J-beta primer mix that a second PCR of roughly 7 to 11 cycles was run. TCRdb fed the 5' RACE reads into MiXCR, producing one record per CDR3 protein. Of over 700,000 distinct CDR3 sequences detected, roughly 25% appear once; the ten largest clones hold more than 8%. Of note for this clonotype: Its target is unknown.

Donors gave approximately 9.9 milliliters of peripheral blood apiece. The data were also submitted as part of a second study, on T cells of mothers and their children. That report notes: Researchers report slightly higher, though non-significant, overlap in related mother-child pairs than in unrelated pairs.

The sequence derives from a boy younger than 18 in good health. Material: blood. V gene TRBV3-1 combines with J gene TRBJ2-5; TRBD2 matches 10 bases. CDR3: CASSQTSGIEYF. CDR3 nucleotides: TGTGCCAGCAGCCAAACTAGCGGGATAGAGTACTTC.